A single T cell receptor beta chain is shown here with its context. This entry belongs to a study of blood T cells in healthy people across ages. The ends were cut back, 5 bases at V and 6 bases at J, with 17 bases in the middle. Germline CDR1 and CDR2: LNHNV and YYDKDF (reference sequence). The CDR3 runs to 15 residues. A J-beta primer mix and a sample-barcoded 5' primer were used in a second PCR of roughly 7 to 12 cycles. MiXCR, run by TCRdb on the 5' RACE reads, gives a single entry per CDR3 protein. The sample shows hundreds of thousands of distinct CDR3 sequences, 29% of them seen only once. The V and J genes are TRBV15 and TRBJ1-3; D is perhaps TRBD1 (5 bases). The clonotype originates from a woman older than 75 in good health. The material sequenced was blood. In DNA form, the CDR3 reads TGTGCCACCAGCGGAGGCTTTTGGACACAAAACACCATATATTTT. Translated, it gives CATSGGFWTQNTIYF.